The TCR beta chain described here comes from a study of blood T cell repertoires in COVID-19 (dated by TCRdb to 2020 to 2022). In terms of the full investigation: Samples from collaborators originated in the United States, Italy and Spain and spanned both the acute and convalescent phases of COVID-19. The material from the prospective study consisted of cDNA or gDNA derived from T cells, B-cell-depleted T cells, or PBMCs. Subjects who had been exposed to COVID-19, were actively infected with it, or had recovered from it provided the deeply sampled blood TCRbeta repertoires that made up the dataset. A freely available public database, intended as a resource for researchers studying the immune response to SARS-CoV-2, is where the repertoires were released. Samples were obtained from the ongoing ImmuneRACE study (first 160 participants) and from some 1,300 subjects provided by 6 global collaborators. A de-identified subject ID, COVID-19 status, age in years and sex were almost always included in the sample metadata. Where available, HLA class I and class II types were taken from metadata supplied by the sample provider and were not determined by assay-based typing.

The immunoSEQ Assay, a bias-controlled multiplex PCR, was used to amplify TCRbeta CDR3 regions from genomic DNA. The paper's data handling went like this. The number of nucleated cells in each sample was estimated by amplification of reference gene primers within the assay. To quantify the absolute abundance of each unique TCRbeta CDR3 rearrangement, sequence reads were collapsed and filtered. For each sample, productive Simpson clonality was calculated as the square root of Simpson's diversity index across productive rearrangements. The table was pulled from immuneACCESS by TCRdb, which kept in-frame rearrangements only. Such tables lose some clones; where checked, under half of the loss comes from unresolved V genes, and the rest has no known cause. The DNA was the basis for D and trimming; V, J and clone size are from that table. The sample table holds 250,000 to 300,000 clones, of which roughly 89% were seen once. Together, the top ten hold under 2.5% of the sample.

The CDR3 numbers 15 residues from cysteine through phenylalanine. CDR3 DNA only is kept here, 45 bases in frame from base 1. CDR1 is given as MDHEN and CDR2 as SYDVKM, both from the germline V gene. V and J are truncated by 5 bases and 1 base respectively, leaving an intervening sequence of 13 bases. This clone was detected once. The clone's antigen remains unknown. No much larger clone is present one base from it, and per-base qualities are unavailable. Study-wide conclusions, independent of this receptor: The quantity of clinical and demographic metadata differed by source and by participant and was supplied without curation.

In the prospective study, participants were 18 to 89 years old, resided in fewer than 25 geographic areas of the United States, and were enrolled through a virtual design. Cohort assignment in the prospective study relied on participant-reported clinical history from a screening survey and a study questionnaire. Recovered participants in ImmuneRACE Cohort 3 were defined by two consecutive negative NP/OP PCR tests, clearance by a healthcare professional, or resolution of symptoms. Mobile phlebotomists in the prospective study collected whole blood, serum and a nasopharyngeal or oropharyngeal swab from every participant. Additional blood draws and questionnaires over an approximately 2-month period could optionally be provided by prospective study participants. Prospective study blood samples were shipped either frozen or at room temperature before DNA extraction.

The rearranged segments are TRBV28 and TRBJ2-3; the D gene cannot be named for sure. Sequencing used PBMCs or T cells enriched from blood (not recorded which). The sequence came from an older woman who had recovered from COVID-19. The DNA sequence is given as TGTGCCAGCAGTGCTTCCTTCCGGGGCACAGATACGCAGTATTTT. This yields the protein CASSASFRGTDTQYF.